Below, 21 T cell receptor beta chains from the same sample are listed, as sequenced in a study of blood T cell repertoires in COVID-19. Clones were read by immunoSEQ multiplex PCR, and TCRdb kept only the in-frame ones, dropping some. The profile covers 400,000 to 500,000 clones, with roughly 90% appearing a single time and about 1.7% taken by the ten largest. The sample taken for sequencing was PBMCs or T cells enriched from blood (not recorded which). These receptors were collected from a woman between 40 and 55 years old who had recovered from COVID-19.

The chain has TRBV5-1 and TRBJ2-3; TRBD1 matches at 7 bases. The CDR3 is 16 residues long. The V segment lost 4 bases and the J segment 4 bases; nucleotides outside the gene matches: 12. Germline CDR1 is SGHRS and CDR2 is YFSETQ. For the CDR3, the DNA is TGCGCCAGCAGCCTTAACAGGGGTAGAGGTGCAGATACGCAGTATTTT. Amino acid sequence: CASSLNRGRGADTQYF.

The chain is built from TRBV27 and TRBJ1-5; possible D gene TRBD1, 5 bases. Between the trimmed V and J ends, which lost 4 bases and 6 bases, there was a span of 13 bases. The CDR3 length is 14 residues. Germline V gene lookup returns CDR1 MNHEY and CDR2 SMNVEV (reference sequence). CDR3 loop: CASSSTGMGQPQHF. CDR3 DNA: TGTGCCAGCAGTTCAACAGGTATGGGTCAGCCCCAGCATTTT.

The chain joins TRBV27 to TRBJ2-1; maybe TRBD2 (6 bases). The CDR3 runs 11 residues. Germline loops: CDR1 MNHEY, CDR2 SMNVEV (reference sequence). Trimming stripped 4 bases from V and 15 bases from J, with 13 bases between. The CDR3, as DNA: TGTGCCAGCAGTTCTACTAGCTTGCGGTTCTTC. This sequence encodes CASSSTSLRFF.

This clone has a handful of counts. The genes are TRBV6-5 and TRBJ2-7, with a possible D match to TRBD2 (6 bases). This CDR3 comprises 15 residues. Germline V gene data show CDR1 as MNHEY and CDR2 as SVGAGI. V was pared by 6 bases and J by 0 bases, with 15 bases between. For the CDR3, the DNA is TGTGCCAGCAGGCTTAGGGGAGGCCCCTCCTACGAGCAGTACTTC. Translation gives CASRLRGGPSYEQYF.

The sample holds one count of this clone. This chain uses TRBV4-3 with TRBJ2-7, with 7 bases identical to TRBD2. Trimming removed 3 bases from V and 3 bases from J; junction bases left unmatched: 11. Germline values: CDR1 LGHNA, CDR2 YSLEER. This CDR3 has 16 amino acids. This chain's CDR3 is CASSHLKAGTGYEQYF. The CDR3 nucleotides are TGCGCCAGCAGCCACCTTAAAGCGGGGACGGGCTACGAGCAGTACTTC.

This clone was observed a handful of times. V gene TRBV14 combines with J gene TRBJ1-1, with 10 bases aligning to TRBD1. The ends lost 1 base at V and 2 bases at J; junction bases unmatched: 4. Germline CDR1 reads SGHDN; CDR2 reads FVKESK. This CDR3 is built from 16 residues. CDR3 loop: CASSQVGDRGNTEAFF. CDR3 DNA sequence: TGTGCCAGCAGCCAAGTAGGGGACAGGGGAAACACTGAAGCTTTCTTT.

The gene calls are TRBV4-3 and TRBJ1-1; possible D gene TRBD1, 5 bases. Germline V gives CDR1 LGHNA, CDR2 YSLEER. The CDR3 runs 16 residues. Trimming took off 3 bases at V and 3 bases at J, with 17 bases between the two ends. Written as DNA, the CDR3 is TGCGCCAGCAGCCATGGGGCAGGTCTTCCGTACACTGAAGCTTTCTTT. Translating it yields CASSHGAGLPYTEAFF.

The V gene is TRBV3-1 (or the pseudogene TRBV3-2), the J gene TRBJ2-7, with D tentatively TRBD1 (6 bases). CDR1 LGHDT and CDR2 YNNKEL come from the germline V gene (reference sequence). V was trimmed by 2 bases and J by 2 bases, leaving 7 bases between them. The CDR3 consists of 13 residues. The CDR3 sequence: CASSQRTAYEQYF. The CDR3 coding sequence is TGTGCCAGCAGCCAACGGACAGCCTACGAGCAGTACTTC.

This chain uses TRBV28 with TRBJ1-2; D is unclear. Germline CDR1 and CDR2: MDHEN and SYDVKM. Trimming took off 2 bases at V and 6 bases at J, with 7 bases between the two ends. The CDR3 sequence is 12 residues long. The CDR3 loop reads CASSLEIDGYTF. In DNA form, the CDR3 reads TGTGCCAGCAGTTTAGAGATAGATGGCTACACCTTC.

The chain combines TRBV7-2 with TRBJ2-5, with 7 bases lining up with TRBD2. Losses at the gene ends were 2 bases for V and 2 bases for J; bases not matched to a gene: 8. The CDR3 extends over 16 amino acids. Per germline, CDR1 SGHTA and CDR2 FQGNSA. CDR3 DNA: TGTGCCAGCAGCTTAAATGGCGGGAGTGGGCAAGAGACCCAGTACTTC. Translating gives CASSLNGGSGQETQYF.

The rearrangement uses TRBV29-1 and TRBJ2-3; D might be TRBD2 (6 bases). V was trimmed by 3 bases and J by 2 bases, leaving 12 bases between them. The germline V gene has CDR1 SQVTM and CDR2 ANQGSEA. The length of the CDR3 is 14 residues. This CDR3 reads CSVDREEATDTQYF. The CDR3 DNA reads as TGCAGCGTTGATAGGGAGGAGGCCACAGATACGCAGTATTTT.

The gene calls are TRBV7-2 and TRBJ1-3; D uncertain. There are 15 residues in the CDR3. Deletions cut 2 bases from V and 4 bases from J, with 12 bases between. Germline V gives CDR1 SGHTA, CDR2 FQGNSA. CDR3 loop: CASSLQSFEGNTIYF. The CDR3 nucleotides read TGTGCCAGCAGCTTACAATCTTTCGAGGGAAACACCATATATTTT.

This clone was recorded once. The chain joins TRBV24-1 to TRBJ2-3, with D possibly matching TRBD2 (6 bases). CDR3 size: 18 residues. The V gene lost 4 bases and the J gene lost 2 bases, with 21 bases spanning the gap. Germline V gene sequence: CDR1 KGHDR, CDR2 SFDVKD. The CDR3, as DNA: TGTGCCACCAGTGACCCCCGCGGGGCTAGAGGTATCACAGATACGCAGTATTTT. This codes for CATSDPRGARGITDTQYF.

The J gene is TRBJ1-2, the V gene TRBV28; D is uncertain. Looked up from germline, CDR1 is MDHEN and CDR2 is SYDVKM. This CDR3 comprises 16 residues. Trimming shortened V by 4 bases and J by 2 bases, and 17 bases separated the two germline ends. CDR3 in amino acids: CASSSPTGRPNYGYTF. Here the CDR3 DNA reads TGTGCCAGCAGTTCCCCAACGGGGAGGCCGAACTATGGCTACACCTTC.

The V and J genes are TRBV9 and TRBJ2-5; D is perhaps TRBD1 (5 bases). There are 17 residues in the CDR3. V dropped 5 bases and J dropped 4 bases, with 24 bases sitting between them. Germline V gene sequence: CDR1 SGDLS, CDR2 YYNGEE. CDR3 in amino acids: CASRMTQALRGGETQYF. The CDR3 nucleotides are TGTGCCAGCAGAATGACACAGGCCCTCCGTGGTGGAGAGACCCAGTACTTC.

The V call is TRBV7-7, the J call TRBJ2-5; 14 bases map to TRBD2. The CDR3 totals 15 residues. With 5 bases clipped from V and 2 bases from J, the junction kept 1 base outside the gene matches. The germline V gene encodes CDR1 SSHAT and CDR2 FNYEAQ (reference sequence). CDR3 in DNA: TGTGCCAGCAGCCGACTAGCGGGGGGGCAAGAGACCCAGTACTTC. Residues: CASSRLAGGQETQYF.

This clone was seen only a few times. The V call is TRBV7-9, the J call TRBJ2-1; tentative D call: TRBD2 (5 bases). The germline gives CDR1 SEHNR, CDR2 FQNEAQ (reference sequence). The CDR3 is made up of 16 amino acids. Deletions cut 8 bases from V and 0 bases from J, with 17 bases between. The CDR3 sequence: CASGSSEGISYNEQFF. Written as DNA, the CDR3 is TGTGCCAGCGGTTCGAGCGAGGGTATCTCCTACAATGAGCAGTTCTTC.

The CDR3 protein is CAISRQGAVNEQFF. The DNA for the CDR3 is TGTGCCATCAGTCGGCAGGGGGCGGTCAATGAGCAGTTCTTC. This chain links TRBV10-3 with TRBJ2-1, with TRBD1 identical over 8 bases. Trimming took 5 bases from V and 6 from J; bases not matched to a gene: 6. The CDR3 is made up of 14 amino acids. Per the germline V gene, CDR1 is ENHRY and CDR2 is SYGVKD.

This clone was found a few times. The chain carries TRBV4-3 and TRBJ1-2; D call uncertain. The CDR3 spans 16 residues. Germline loops: CDR1 LGHNA, CDR2 YSLEER. Trimming left V 4 bases short and J 0 bases short, with 15 bases between. The CDR3 DNA follows: TGCGCCAGCAGCCCGAGTGGGCAGACCCCTAACTATGGCTACACCTTC. Translating it yields CASSPSGQTPNYGYTF.

This chain joins TRBV10-3 and TRBJ2-1, with D possibly being TRBD1 (6 bases). CDR1 and CDR2 from the germline V gene are ENHRY and SYGVKD. Trimming shortened V by 3 bases and J by 4 bases, and 19 bases separated the two germline ends. There are 17 residues in the CDR3. CDR3 sequence (DNA): TGTGCCATCAGTGATCCGACAGGTGATTTCGCTTACAATGAGCAGTTCTTC. It codes for CAISDPTGDFAYNEQFF.

The CDR3 loop reads CASSGGLTFKQYF. The CDR3 bases are TGTGCCAGCAGCGGGGGACTAACCTTTAAGCAGTACTTC. The V gene is TRBV7-9, the J gene TRBJ2-7; 7 bases line up with TRBD2. Germline CDR1 reads SEHNR; CDR2 reads FQNEAQ (reference sequence). The ends lost 5 bases at V and 8 bases at J; junction bases unmatched: 9. The CDR3 loop spans 13 amino acids.